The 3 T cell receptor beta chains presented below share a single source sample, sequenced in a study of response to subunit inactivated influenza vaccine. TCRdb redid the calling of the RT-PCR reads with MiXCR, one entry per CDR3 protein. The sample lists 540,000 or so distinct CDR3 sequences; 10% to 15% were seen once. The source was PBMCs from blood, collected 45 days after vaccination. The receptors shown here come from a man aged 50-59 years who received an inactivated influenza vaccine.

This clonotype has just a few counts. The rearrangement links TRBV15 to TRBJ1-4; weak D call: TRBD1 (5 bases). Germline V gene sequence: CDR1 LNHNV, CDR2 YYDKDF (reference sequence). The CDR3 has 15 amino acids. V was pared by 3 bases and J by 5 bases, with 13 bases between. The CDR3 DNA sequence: TGTGCCACCAGCAGTGAGAGAGCAGGGAATGAAAAACTGTTTTTT. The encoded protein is CATSSERAGNEKLFF.

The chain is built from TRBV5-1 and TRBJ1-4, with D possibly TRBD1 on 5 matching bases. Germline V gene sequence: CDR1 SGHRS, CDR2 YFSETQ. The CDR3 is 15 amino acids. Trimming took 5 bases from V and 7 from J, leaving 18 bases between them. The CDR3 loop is CASSSIGRRGEKLFF. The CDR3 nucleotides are TGCGCCAGCAGTTCCATAGGAAGGAGGGGTGAAAAACTGTTTTTT. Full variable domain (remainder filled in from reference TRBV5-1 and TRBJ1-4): KAGVTQTPRYLIKTRGQQVTLSCSPISGHRSVSWYQQTPGQGLQFLFEYFSETQRNKGNFPGRFSGRQFSNSRSEMNVSTLELGDSALYLCASSSIGRRGEKLFFGSGTQLSVL.

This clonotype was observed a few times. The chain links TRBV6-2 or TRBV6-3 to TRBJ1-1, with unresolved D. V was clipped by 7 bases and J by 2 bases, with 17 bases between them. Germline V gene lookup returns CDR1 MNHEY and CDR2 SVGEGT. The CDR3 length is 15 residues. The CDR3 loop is CASMTWLAGNTEAFF. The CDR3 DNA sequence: TGTGCCAGCATGACCTGGTTGGCGGGAAACACTGAAGCTTTCTTT.